The rows below give T cell receptor beta chains drawn from one sample of a study of blood T cell repertoires in COVID-19. Generated by immunoSEQ multiplex PCR, the TCRdb table keeps only in-frame clones and is missing some. Of 200,000 to 250,000 clones in the sample, roughly nine tenths are singletons; the top ten hold approximately 12%. The sequencing input was peripheral blood. Receptors were obtained from a woman aged 18-29 years who had recovered from COVID-19. Both conserved end residues are part of each CDR3. Each record gives: clone size, V gene, D gene, J gene, CDR3 length, CDR3 DNA, CDR3 protein. A D gene is named only where the DNA matches it firmly. The size field is filled for only some rows; it gives once, few, many or a size class.

NA	TRBV27	NA	TRBJ1-2	15	TGTGCCAGCAGTCCCGACGGGACATCCAACTATGGCTACACCTTC	CASSPDGTSNYGYTF
NA	TRBV10-3	TRBD1	TRBJ2-7	17	TGTGCCATCAGTGCGTGGACAGGGGCCGTTAGCTCCTACGAGCAGTACTTC	CAISAWTGAVSSYEQYF
NA	TRBV27	NA	TRBJ1-1	13	TGTGCCAGCAAACAGGTAGGGAACACGAGGACTTTCTTT	CASKQVGNTRTFF
NA	TRBV7-9	TRBD1	TRBJ2-1	16	TGTGCCAGCAGCCCCGACAGGGTGGGCTCCTACAATGAGCAGTTCTTC	CASSPDRVGSYNEQFF
NA	TRBV18	NA	TRBJ1-1	14	TGTGCCAGCTCACTCCAGAAGGGGTTACCTGAAGCTTTCTTT	CASSLQKGLPEAFF
NA	TRBV5-6	TRBD1	TRBJ1-6	16	TGTGCCAGCAGCAGCGCCCACAGGGGCGGTTATTCACCCCTCCACTTT	CASSSAHRGGYSPLHF
NA	TRBV14	NA	TRBJ2-1	12	TGTGCCAGCAGCCAACCCAGAAATGAGCAGTTCTTC	CASSQPRNEQFF
once	TRBV3-1/TRBV3-2	TRBD2	TRBJ2-7	16	TGTGCCAGCAGCCAAGATAGAGGGGCGGGAGAGGGCGAGCAGTACTTC	CASSQDRGAGEGEQYF
once	TRBV5-1	NA	TRBJ1-2	16	TGCGCCAGCAGATTGGGGCGGTCGGGGATAGGCTATGGCTACACCTTC	CASRLGRSGIGYGYTF
NA	TRBV18	NA	TRBJ1-1	13	TGTGCCAGCGCAGACAGTGTGAACACTGAAGCTTTCTTT	CASADSVNTEAFF
NA	TRBV5-4	TRBD2	TRBJ2-4	17	TGTGCCAGCAGCTTCGGGACTAGCGGGGTAGCCAAAAACATTCAGTACTTC	CASSFGTSGVAKNIQYF